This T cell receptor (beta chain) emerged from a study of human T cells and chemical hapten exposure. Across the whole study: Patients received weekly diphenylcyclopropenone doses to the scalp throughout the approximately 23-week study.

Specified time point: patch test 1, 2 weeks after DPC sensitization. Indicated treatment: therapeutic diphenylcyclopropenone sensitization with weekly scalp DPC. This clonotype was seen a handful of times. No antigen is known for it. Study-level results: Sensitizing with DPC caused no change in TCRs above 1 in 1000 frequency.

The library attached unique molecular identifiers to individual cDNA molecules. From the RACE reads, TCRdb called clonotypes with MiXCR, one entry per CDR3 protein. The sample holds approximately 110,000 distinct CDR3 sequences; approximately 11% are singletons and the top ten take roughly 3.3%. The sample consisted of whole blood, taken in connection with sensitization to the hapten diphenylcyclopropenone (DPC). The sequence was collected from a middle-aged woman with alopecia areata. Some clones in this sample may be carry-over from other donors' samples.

Written as DNA, the CDR3 is TGTGCCAGCAGTGGGAGCGGGAACTTCACAGATACGCAGTATTTT. This sequence encodes CASSGSGNFTDTQYF. The rearrangement uses TRBV12-3 or TRBV12-4 and TRBJ2-3; TRBD2 agrees at 7 bases. There are 15 residues in the CDR3. V lost 5 bases, J lost 2 bases, and 7 bases stayed unmatched.